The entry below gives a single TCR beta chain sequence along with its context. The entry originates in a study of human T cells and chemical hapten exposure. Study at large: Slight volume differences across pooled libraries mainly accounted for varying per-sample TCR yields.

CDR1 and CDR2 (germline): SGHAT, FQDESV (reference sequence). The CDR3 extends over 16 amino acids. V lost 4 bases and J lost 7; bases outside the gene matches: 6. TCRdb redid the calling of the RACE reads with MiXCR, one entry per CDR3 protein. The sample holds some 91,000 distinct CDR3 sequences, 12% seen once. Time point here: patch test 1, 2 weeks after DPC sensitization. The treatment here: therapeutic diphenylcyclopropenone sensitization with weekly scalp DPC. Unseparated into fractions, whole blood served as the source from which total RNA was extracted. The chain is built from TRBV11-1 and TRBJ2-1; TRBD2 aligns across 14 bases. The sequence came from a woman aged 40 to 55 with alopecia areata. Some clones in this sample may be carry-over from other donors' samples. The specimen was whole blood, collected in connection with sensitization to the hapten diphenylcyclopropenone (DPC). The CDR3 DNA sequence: TGTGCCAGCAGCTCCTGGACTAGCGGGAGGCAAAATGAGCAGTTCTTC. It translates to CASSSWTSGRQNEQFF.